These 29 T cell receptor beta chains originate from one sample sequenced in a study of CD8+ T cells in alopecia areata. Treatment defined: oral pan-JAK inhibitor, 5-10 mg twice daily. Reverse transcription of extracted RNA yielded cDNA, which provided the sequencing template. Some clones are missing from TCRdb's copy, which holds only in-frame ones; the method was immunoSEQ multiplex PCR. The table shows 200,000 or so clones, with around 43% occurring only once. This sample comprised CD4+ T cells sorted from blood, obtained at approximately week 36, from a patient treated with tofacitinib. These receptor sequences come from a human donor with alopecia areata.

This clone occurred a few times. V usage is TRBV30 and J usage is TRBJ1-1; no clear D. This CDR3 is built from 12 residues. Germline V gives CDR1 GTSNPN, CDR2 SVGIG (reference sequence). Trimming shortened V by 5 bases and J by 3 bases, and 10 bases separated the two germline ends. The CDR3, as DNA: TGTGCCTGGGGTAATTGGCACACTGAAGCTTTCTTT. Translation: CAWGNWHTEAFF.

This clone was detected only a few times. The genes are TRBV7-9 and TRBJ1-2; 7 bases agree with TRBD1. CDR1 is SEHNR and CDR2 is FQNEAQ in the germline V gene (reference sequence). The CDR3 is 15 amino acids. Unmatched junction bases numbered 6, after V lost 5 bases and J lost 0 bases. CDR3 coding DNA: TGTGCCAGCAGCGCTTCCGGGACAGCTAACTATGGCTACACCTTC. Amino acid sequence: CASSASGTANYGYTF.

This clone came up a few times. The V gene is TRBV4-3, the J gene TRBJ2-5; 7 bases map to TRBD1. The germline gives CDR1 LGHNA, CDR2 YSLEER. This CDR3 is built from 14 residues. V shed 2 bases and J 7 bases; nucleotides not matched to a gene: 7. The DNA of the CDR3 is TGCGCCAGCAGCCAACAGACAGGGTTCGGGACCCAGTACTTC. The encoded protein is CASSQQTGFGTQYF.

V usage is TRBV6-6 and J usage is TRBJ1-5, with D possibly being TRBD1 (6 bases). This CDR3 is 16 amino acids long. CDR1 is MNHNY, CDR2 SVGAGI, per germline (reference sequence). Trimming cost V 5 bases and J 2 bases, with 16 bases left between them. In nucleotides, the CDR3 is TGTGCCAGCAGTACCTCGCGGGGGCAGGGCAATCAGCCCCAGCATTTT. Amino acids: CASSTSRGQGNQPQHF.

This chain joins TRBV9 and TRBJ1-2; TRBD1 is a possible D gene (5 bases). Germline CDR1 reads SGDLS; CDR2 reads YYNGEE. Trimming cost V 7 bases and J 7 bases, with 20 bases left between them. The CDR3 sequence is 14 residues long. The DNA for the CDR3 is TGTGCCAGCGCCTCAGACAGTTTCAGCCTTGGCTACACCTTC. Its protein is CASASDSFSLGYTF. The entire variable domain, with the rest obtained from reference TRBV9 and TRBJ1-2, is as follows: DSGVTQTPKHLITATGQRVTLRCSPRSGDLSVYWYQQSLDQGLQFLIQYYNGEERAKGNILERFSAQQFPDLHSELNLSSLELGDSALYFCASASDSFSLGYTFGSGTRLTVV.

CDR3 protein: CRAQGTSYNEQFF. Written as DNA, the CDR3 is TGCAGGGCCCAGGGTACGTCCTACAATGAGCAGTTCTTC. The gene calls are TRBV29-1 and TRBJ2-1; perhaps TRBD1 as D (5 bases). The germline V gene encodes CDR1 SQVTM and CDR2 ANQGSEA. The CDR3 has 13 amino acids.

The CDR3 loop reads CASSIRGGSTTGELFF. The CDR3 coding sequence is TGTGCCAGCAGCATTCGGGGCGGGAGTACGACCGGGGAGCTGTTTTTT. The V and J genes are TRBV5-6 and TRBJ2-2; 7 bases agree with TRBD2. CDR1 and CDR2 (germline): SGHDT, YYEEEE. This CDR3 is 16 amino acids long. The junction had 11 bases not matched to a gene; V was cut back by 4 bases and J by 5 bases.

The chain recombines TRBV6-5 with TRBJ1-2; the D gene is possibly TRBD1 (5 bases). Germline lookup yields CDR1 MNHEY and CDR2 SVGAGI. This CDR3 comprises 11 residues. Trimming pared 10 bases from V and 4 bases from J, leaving 10 bases between. The CDR3 is CATDGGYGYTF. For the CDR3, the DNA is TGTGCCACCGACGGGGGCTATGGCTACACCTTC.

This chain uses TRBV6-6 with TRBJ1-2, with a weak D call TRBD1 (6 bases). CDR3 length equals 15 residues. Germline CDR1 is MNHNY and CDR2 is SVGAGI (reference sequence). Trimming took 2 bases from V and 0 from J, leaving 10 bases between them. CDR3 residues: CASSYLQGTNYGYTF. The CDR3 DNA sequence: TGTGCCAGCAGTTACCTACAGGGTACTAACTATGGCTACACCTTC.

The chain uses TRBV2 and TRBJ2-7, with 12 bases identical to TRBD2. Per germline, CDR1 SNHLY and CDR2 FYNNEI. The junction had 3 bases not matched to a gene; V was cut back by 6 bases and J by 0 bases. The CDR3 is 15 amino acids. The CDR3 protein is CASRGTSGHSYEQYF. CDR3 coding DNA: TGTGCCAGCAGGGGGACTAGCGGGCACTCCTACGAGCAGTACTTC.

The rearrangement links TRBV6-5 to TRBJ2-3, with 7 positions matching TRBD1. Trimming at V came to 7 bases and at J to 4 bases, leaving 11 bases not matched to a gene. The CDR3 extends over 15 amino acids. CDR1 is MNHEY, CDR2 SVGAGI, per germline. The CDR3 sequence is CASTTLDRAADTQYF. The CDR3 DNA follows: TGTGCCAGCACCACACTCGACAGGGCGGCAGATACGCAGTATTTT.

The V call is TRBV9, the J call TRBJ1-2; no clear D gene. Trimming pared 0 bases from V and 1 base from J, leaving 10 bases between. The germline CDR1 and CDR2 sequences are SGDLS and YYNGEE. The length of the CDR3 is 15 residues. CDR3 sequence: CASSVAGRHNYGYTF. The CDR3, as DNA: TGTGCCAGCAGCGTAGCCGGGAGACATAACTATGGCTACACCTTC.

Worth noting for this clone: Other DNA sequences in this sample translate to the same CDR3. This chain links TRBV6-5 with TRBJ2-7; D unclear. The V end lost 5 bases, the J end lost 3 bases, and 5 bases lay between the germline ends. This CDR3 has 11 residues. Germline V gene sequence: CDR1 MNHEY, CDR2 SVGAGI. The CDR3 region is CASSPLYEQYF. The CDR3 DNA sequence: TGTGCCAGCAGTCCCCTCTACGAGCAGTACTTC.

This clone was seen a few times. This sequence joins TRBV7-8 and TRBJ2-1, with D perhaps TRBD2 (6 bases). Trimming left V 3 bases short and J 4 bases short, with 13 bases between. Per the germline V gene, CDR1 is SGHVS and CDR2 is FQNEAQ. CDR3 size: 15 residues. The CDR3 DNA reads as TGTGCCAGCAGCTTGATGGGGGGTTGGTACAATGAGCAGTTCTTC. This sequence encodes CASSLMGGWYNEQFF.

Points on this clone: This may come from a read error, since a much larger clone is one base off. The chain uses TRBV7-6 and TRBJ2-1; TRBD1 matches 8 bases. Germline values: CDR1 SGHVS, CDR2 FNYEAQ. Losses at the gene ends were 1 base for V and 2 bases for J; bases not matched to a gene: 1. The CDR3 runs to 15 residues. The CDR3 sequence: CASSLGQGPYNEQFF. Here the CDR3 DNA reads TGTGCCAGCAGCTTAGGACAGGGGCCCTACAATGAGCAGTTCTTC.

The J gene is TRBJ2-5, the V gene TRBV11-2; possibly TRBD1 or TRBD2 for D (5 bases each). Trimming shortened V by 1 base and J by 5 bases, and 14 bases separated the two germline ends. Germline CDR1 is SGHAT and CDR2 is FQNNGV. The CDR3 spans 15 residues. Here the CDR3 reads CASSLGDAGRETQYF. DNA for the CDR3: TGTGCCAGCAGCTTAGGGGACGCAGGTCGGGAGACCCAGTACTTC. The full variable domain, its missing parts supplied by reference TRBV11-2 and TRBJ2-5, is EAGVAQSPRYKIIEKRQSVAFWCNPISGHATLYWYQQILGQGPKLLIQFQNNGVVDDSQLPKDRFSAERLKGVDSTLKIQPAKLEDSAVYLCASSLGDAGRETQYFGPGTRLLVL.

A few counts support this clone. The chain joins TRBV14 to TRBJ1-1; no definite D call. V dropped 6 bases and J dropped 1 base, with 9 bases sitting between them. Germline assignment: CDR1 SGHDN and CDR2 FVKESK. The CDR3 is 13 residues long. The CDR3 loop reads CASSQVRNTEAFF. Here the CDR3 DNA reads TGTGCCAGCAGTCAGGTGAGGAACACTGAAGCTTTCTTT.

This chain links TRBV6-1 with TRBJ1-4; D is unresolved. There are 14 residues in the CDR3. In germline, CDR1 is MNHNS, CDR2 SASEGT. V lost 5 bases and J 10 bases, leaving 17 bases between the germline ends. CDR3 bases: TGTGCCAGCAGTTCCGGGCCATTGGAGGCAAAACTGTTTTTT. Translating gives CASSSGPLEAKLFF.

The rearrangement joins TRBV2 to TRBJ1-1; no definite D call. Germline CDR1 SNHLY, CDR2 FYNNEI. The CDR3 contains 15 residues. The germline V and J ends were trimmed by 2 bases and 11 bases, with 21 bases remaining between them. CDR3 sequence: CASSERQSLRTGAFF. CDR3 DNA: TGTGCCAGCAGTGAAAGGCAGTCCCTCCGGACTGGGGCTTTCTTT. Complete variable domain (other parts from reference TRBV2 and TRBJ1-1): EPEVTQTPSHQVTQMGQEVILRCVPISNHLYFYWYRQILGQKVEFLVSFYNNEISEKSEIFDDQFSVERPDGSNFTLKIRSTKLEDSAMYFCASSERQSLRTGAFFGQGTRLTVV.

The chain carries TRBV2 and TRBJ2-2; maybe TRBD1 (6 bases). The germline gives CDR1 SNHLY, CDR2 FYNNEI. V gave up 1 base and J gave up 8 bases, with 11 bases separating them. The CDR3 contains 14 residues. The CDR3 is CASSEGDNRGELFF. CDR3 coding DNA: TGTGCCAGCAGTGAAGGGGACAATCGAGGGGAGCTGTTTTTT.

A few counts support this clone. The chain combines TRBV7-2 with TRBJ2-2, with D perhaps TRBD1 (6 bases). Germline CDR1 reads SGHTA; CDR2 reads FQGNSA. The CDR3 totals 14 residues. V was clipped by 2 bases and J by 7 bases, with 11 bases between them. CDR3 sequence (DNA): TGTGCCAGCAGCTTAAACAGGGCATTCGGGGAGCTGTTTTTT. As protein: CASSLNRAFGELFF.

This clone has just one count. The V gene is TRBV6-5, the J gene TRBJ2-4; 9 nucleotides agree with TRBD2. The CDR3 totals 14 residues. Germline values: CDR1 MNHEY, CDR2 SVGAGI. Trimming removed 7 bases from V and 0 bases from J; junction bases left unmatched: 1. In nucleotides, the CDR3 is TGTGCCAGCACGCGGGAGGGAGCCAAAAACATTCAGTACTTC. As protein: CASTREGAKNIQYF.

The chain uses TRBV30 and TRBJ1-5; D may be TRBD1 (5 bases). Germline V lookup: CDR1 GTSNPN, CDR2 SVGIG (reference sequence). This CDR3 is 13 amino acids long. The V and J ends lost 4 bases and 4 bases respectively, with 11 bases between them. The CDR3 protein is CAWTGHLNQPQHF. The CDR3 DNA sequence: TGTGCCTGGACAGGACATCTGAATCAGCCCCAGCATTTT.

The rearrangement uses TRBV5-4 and TRBJ2-1, with D possibly TRBD1 on 6 matching bases. The V end lost 1 base, the J end lost 8 bases, and 16 bases lay between the germline ends. The germline gives CDR1 SGHNT, CDR2 YYREEE (reference sequence). The CDR3 is 15 amino acids. This CDR3 reads CASSLREAGTHEQFF. The CDR3 DNA follows: TGTGCCAGCAGCTTGAGGGAAGCCGGGACACATGAGCAGTTCTTC.

This clone was detected only once. The same CDR3 also results from other DNA sequences found in this sample. The chain uses TRBV5-1 and TRBJ2-6; D is undetermined. The CDR3 covers 14 residues. Germline V lookup: CDR1 SGHRS, CDR2 YFSETQ. With 4 bases removed from V and 2 bases from J, the gap between germline ends came to 7 bases. CDR3 coding DNA: TGCGCCAGCAGCCAAGGGACTGGGGCCAACGTCCTGACTTTC. Protein product: CASSQGTGANVLTF. Based on the CDR3 plus reference TRBV5-1 and TRBJ2-6, the full variable domain is KAGVTQTPRYLIKTRGQQVTLSCSPISGHRSVSWYQQTPGQGLQFLFEYFSETQRNKGNFPGRFSGRQFSNSRSEMNVSTLELGDSALYLCASSQGTGANVLTFGAGSRLTVL.

V gene TRBV15 combines with J gene TRBJ2-6; D uncertain. Germline V gives CDR1 LNHNV, CDR2 YYDKDF (reference sequence). There are 14 residues in the CDR3. Trimming stripped 0 bases from V and 6 bases from J, with 6 bases between. Here the CDR3 DNA reads TGTGCCACCAGCAGAGATCGGTTGGCCAACGTCCTGACTTTC. Its translation: CATSRDRLANVLTF. The full variable domain, completed using reference TRBV15 and TRBJ2-6, is DAMVIQNPRYQVTQFGKPVTLSCSQTLNHNVMYWYQQKSSQAPKLLFHYYDKDFNNEADTPDNFQSRRPNTSFCFLDIRSPGLGDTAMYLCATSRDRLANVLTFGAGSRLTVL.

This clone was recorded a few times. The chain joins TRBV6-1 to TRBJ2-5; D remains ambiguous. Germline V lookup: CDR1 MNHNS, CDR2 SASEGT. The CDR3 covers 14 residues. V was cut by 1 base and J by 3 bases, with 9 bases left in between. CDR3 nucleotide sequence: TGTGCCAGCAGTGAAGGGGTCGGAAAAGAGACCCAGTACTTC. Encoded protein: CASSEGVGKETQYF.

DNA for the CDR3: TGCGCCAGCAGCCAAGATACGGCAGATACGCAGTATTTT. As protein: CASSQDTADTQYF. The chain has TRBV4-3 and TRBJ2-3; no firm D call. The CDR3 covers 13 residues. V lost 0 bases to trimming and J lost 4 bases, with 5 bases between them. Germline CDR1 and CDR2: LGHNA and YSLEER.

The rearrangement uses TRBV9 and TRBJ2-1; D is unresolved. The CDR3 contains 15 residues. Germline CDR1 SGDLS, CDR2 YYNGEE. Trimming took 2 bases from V and 0 from J, leaving 9 bases between them. In DNA form, the CDR3 reads TGTGCCAGCAGCGTCAGCCCAACCTCCTACAATGAGCAGTTCTTC. Its translation: CASSVSPTSYNEQFF.